What follows is one T cell receptor (beta chain) and its context. What it binds is unknown. The PCR was carried out with 60 Vbeta primers and 13 Jbeta primers. The table came from immunoSEQ multiplex PCR; TCRdb's copy has only in-frame clones and leaves some out. In the table there are about 130,000 clones, around 77% of which are singletons. The sample originates from a study of cytomegalovirus exposure and HLA in healthy donors. Trimming cost V 1 base and J 0 bases, with 10 bases left between them. The CDR3 is made up of 16 amino acids. CDR1 and CDR2 (germline): MNHNS, SASEGT. General observations from the study: Earlier analysis found most TCR beta V segments productive about 90% or about 30% of the time.

The rearrangement joins TRBV6-1 to TRBJ1-3, with D possibly matching TRBD1 (5 bases). The sample consisted of PBMCs. The receptor was isolated from a man aged 30 to 45 in good health and CMV-seronegative. In DNA form, the CDR3 reads TGTGCCAGCAGTGAAGTTGACAGAACCTCTGGAAACACCATATATTTT. Translating it yields CASSEVDRTSGNTIYF.